These T cell receptor beta chains were read from a single sample in a study of OX40 agonist ivuxolimab in advanced cancers. The table came from immunoSEQ multiplex PCR; TCRdb's copy has only in-frame clones and leaves some out. The sample lists approximately 77,000 clones, roughly four fifths seen once, with approximately 0.51% in the top ten. The sequencing here drew on CD4+ or CD8+ T cells sorted from blood, taken in a trial of the OX40 agonist ivuxolimab. The receptors stem from an adult with an advanced solid tumor such as melanoma, head and neck, liver or kidney cancer. Each CDR3 is given with its conserved first and last residue. A D gene is named only where the DNA matches it firmly. Clone size is shown for a subset of rows, as once, few, many or a class of expanded clone.

J gene: TRBJ1-1
V gene: TRBV18
D gene: NA
clone size: NA
CDR3 DNA: TGTGCCAGCTCACTTACCGGTGTCGGGGAGAACACTGAAGCTTTCTTT
CDR3 protein: CASSLTGVGENTEAFF

J gene: TRBJ2-7
V gene: TRBV11-2
D gene: NA
clone size: NA
CDR3 DNA: TGTGCCAGCAGCGGAGCCTACGAGCAGTACTTC
CDR3 protein: CASSGAYEQYF

J gene: TRBJ1-2
V gene: TRBV28
D gene: NA
clone size: NA
CDR3 DNA: TGTGCCAGCACCATTGGGGGCATTGGGAACTATGGCTACACCTTC
CDR3 protein: CASTIGGIGNYGYTF

J gene: TRBJ2-7
V gene: TRBV5-6
D gene: TRBD2
clone size: NA
CDR3 DNA: TGTGCCAGCAGCTTGGCATCTAGCGGGAGGGCCCGCGAGCAGTACTTC
CDR3 protein: CASSLASSGRAREQYF

J gene: TRBJ2-6
V gene: TRBV30
D gene: TRBD1
clone size: few
CDR3 DNA: TGTGCCTGGAGTGTCACAGGGGGCTTCTCTGGGGCCAACGTCCTGACTTTC
CDR3 protein: CAWSVTGGFSGANVLTF

J gene: TRBJ1-1
V gene: TRBV5-1
D gene: TRBD1
clone size: NA
CDR3 DNA: TGCGCCAGCAGCTTATCAGGGGGCAACACTGAAGCTTTCTTT
CDR3 protein: CASSLSGGNTEAFF

J gene: TRBJ1-4
V gene: TRBV19
D gene: NA
clone size: NA
CDR3 DNA: TGTGCCAGTAGAAACGGGCCCCAGGGTAAAGCGACAAAACTGTTTTTT
CDR3 protein: CASRNGPQGKATKLFF

J gene: TRBJ2-5
V gene: TRBV4-3
D gene: NA
clone size: NA
CDR3 DNA: TGCGCCAGCAGCCAGCAGGACTACCCCCATGAGACCCAGTACTTC
CDR3 protein: CASSQQDYPHETQYF

J gene: TRBJ2-7
V gene: TRBV2
D gene: TRBD2
clone size: NA
CDR3 DNA: TGTGCCAGCAGGGGCACTAGCGGGATCTACGAGCAGTACTTC
CDR3 protein: CASRGTSGIYEQYF

J gene: TRBJ2-6
V gene: TRBV5-1
D gene: TRBD1
clone size: NA
CDR3 DNA: TGCGCCAGCGGGACAGGGATCTCCTCTGGGGCCAACGTCCTGACTTTC
CDR3 protein: CASGTGISSGANVLTF

J gene: TRBJ1-1
V gene: TRBV5-1
D gene: NA
clone size: NA
CDR3 DNA: TGCGCCAGCAGCCAGGCCTCCGATAACACTGAAGCTTTCTTT
CDR3 protein: CASSQASDNTEAFF

J gene: TRBJ2-7
V gene: TRBV10-3
D gene: TRBD2
clone size: NA
CDR3 DNA: TGTGCCATCAGTGAGGTCGCAGGACTAGCGGGTGCCGAGCAGTACTTC
CDR3 protein: CAISEVAGLAGAEQYF

J gene: TRBJ1-3
V gene: TRBV6-5
D gene: NA
clone size: NA
CDR3 DNA: TGTGCCAGCAGCCGCGACAGCGGTAATGGAAACACCATATATTTT
CDR3 protein: CASSRDSGNGNTIYF

J gene: TRBJ1-1
V gene: TRBV7-2
D gene: NA
clone size: NA
CDR3 DNA: TGTGCCAGCAGTTCGCTCCGGGGGCAGGAAGCTTTCTTT
CDR3 protein: CASSSLRGQEAFF

J gene: TRBJ2-2
V gene: TRBV5-6
D gene: TRBD1
clone size: NA
CDR3 DNA: TGTGCCAGCAGCTTACCCAGGGGGTCTCACACCGGGGAGCTGTTTTTT
CDR3 protein: CASSLPRGSHTGELFF

J gene: TRBJ2-7
V gene: TRBV7-9
D gene: TRBD2
clone size: NA
CDR3 DNA: TGTGCCAGCAGCCGGGGACTAGCGGGAGGAAACCCCTACGAGCAGTACTTC
CDR3 protein: CASSRGLAGGNPYEQYF

J gene: TRBJ2-3
V gene: TRBV7-8
D gene: TRBD2
clone size: NA
CDR3 DNA: TGTGCCAGCAGCTTAGGAACTAGCGGGATAACAGATACGCAGTATTTT
CDR3 protein: CASSLGTSGITDTQYF

J gene: TRBJ2-1
V gene: TRBV15
D gene: TRBD2
clone size: NA
CDR3 DNA: TGTGCCGCCAGCACCAGACTAGCGGAAAATGAGCAGTTCTTC
CDR3 protein: CAASTRLAENEQFF

J gene: TRBJ2-7
V gene: TRBV21-1
D gene: NA
clone size: NA
CDR3 DNA: TGTGCCAGCAGCAAAGTCCCCAGAACCATCTACGAGCAGTACTTC
CDR3 protein: CASSKVPRTIYEQYF

J gene: TRBJ1-2
V gene: TRBV28
D gene: NA
clone size: NA
CDR3 DNA: TGTGCCAGCAGACCTACAGGGAACTATGGCTACACCTTC
CDR3 protein: CASRPTGNYGYTF

J gene: TRBJ1-2
V gene: TRBV5-1
D gene: NA
clone size: NA
CDR3 DNA: TGCGCCAGCAGCTTGGACTCGGGGGCCCTCAACTATGGCTACACCTTC
CDR3 protein: CASSLDSGALNYGYTF

J gene: TRBJ2-7
V gene: TRBV14
D gene: NA
clone size: NA
CDR3 DNA: TGTGCCAGCAGCCCGCAGGGCTACGAGCAGTACTTC
CDR3 protein: CASSPQGYEQYF

J gene: TRBJ2-3
V gene: TRBV28
D gene: NA
clone size: NA
CDR3 DNA: TGTGCCAGCAGTTCCCAGGACCCAGATACGCAGTATTTT
CDR3 protein: CASSSQDPDTQYF

J gene: TRBJ1-1
V gene: TRBV18
D gene: NA
clone size: NA
CDR3 DNA: TGTGCCAGCTTAACAGGGACCGACACTGAAGCTTTCTTT
CDR3 protein: CASLTGTDTEAFF

J gene: TRBJ2-5
V gene: TRBV5-4
D gene: TRBD2
clone size: few
CDR3 DNA: TGTGCCAGCAGCTTGGGCAGCGGGGGGGCCGGGAAGACCCAGTACTTC
CDR3 protein: CASSLGSGGAGKTQYF

J gene: TRBJ2-2
V gene: TRBV5-6
D gene: NA
clone size: few
CDR3 DNA: TGTGCCAGCAGCCGGGGTAACACCGGGGAGCTGTTTTTT
CDR3 protein: CASSRGNTGELFF

J gene: TRBJ1-4
V gene: TRBV5-6
D gene: TRBD1
clone size: NA
CDR3 DNA: TGTGCCAGCAGCTTGGAGCAGGGGGATACGGGAAAACTGTTTTTT
CDR3 protein: CASSLEQGDTGKLFF

J gene: TRBJ2-2
V gene: TRBV11-1
D gene: NA
clone size: NA
CDR3 DNA: TGTGCCAGCAGCCTCCCTCCCGGGGAGCTGTTTTTT
CDR3 protein: CASSLPPGELFF

J gene: TRBJ2-1
V gene: TRBV21-1
D gene: NA
clone size: once
CDR3 DNA: TGTGCCAGCAGCAAAGGGCTACAGGAACACTCCTACAATGAGCAGTTCTTC
CDR3 protein: CASSKGLQEHSYNEQFF

J gene: TRBJ2-7
V gene: TRBV6-6
D gene: NA
clone size: NA
CDR3 DNA: TGTGCCAGCAGTTACGCAGGGGAGAGCTCCTACGAGCAGTACTTC
CDR3 protein: CASSYAGESSYEQYF

J gene: TRBJ2-7
V gene: TRBV25-1
D gene: NA
clone size: NA
CDR3 DNA: TGTGCCAGCAGTGAAAGCCGGCCAAGGACCGGGGTCTACGAGCAGTACTTC
CDR3 protein: CASSESRPRTGVYEQYF

J gene: TRBJ1-1
V gene: TRBV9
D gene: NA
clone size: NA
CDR3 DNA: TGTGCCAGCAGCGTAGCCCCACAGGGTGGTCTGACGGCAGAGAACACTGAAGCTTTCTTT
CDR3 protein: CASSVAPQGGLTAENTEAFF

J gene: TRBJ2-2
V gene: TRBV11-3
D gene: TRBD1
clone size: NA
CDR3 DNA: TGTGCCAGCAGCCCACAGGGGCCGGCCACCGGGGAGCTGTTTTTT
CDR3 protein: CASSPQGPATGELFF

J gene: TRBJ2-6
V gene: TRBV18
D gene: NA
clone size: NA
CDR3 DNA: TGTGCCAGCTCACCTTTGGACGGACGGGCCAACGTCCTGACTTTC
CDR3 protein: CASSPLDGRANVLTF

J gene: TRBJ1-1
V gene: TRBV7-9
D gene: TRBD1
clone size: NA
CDR3 DNA: TGTGCCAGCAGCTTGGGACAGATGAACACTGAAGCTTTCTTT
CDR3 protein: CASSLGQMNTEAFF

J gene: TRBJ2-1
V gene: TRBV5-1
D gene: NA
clone size: once
CDR3 DNA: TGCGCCAGCAGCTTTCCCAATAGCGGTAACAATGAGCAGTTCTTC
CDR3 protein: CASSFPNSGNNEQFF

J gene: TRBJ1-2
V gene: TRBV5-5
D gene: TRBD1
clone size: NA
CDR3 DNA: TGTGCCAGCAGCTTGCCCGGGACAGGGGTTCATGGCTACACCTTC
CDR3 protein: CASSLPGTGVHGYTF

J gene: TRBJ1-5
V gene: TRBV6-5
D gene: NA
clone size: NA
CDR3 DNA: TGTGCCAGCAGTTACTCAGCCAGGGGAGGGGACGGGCCCCAGCATTTT
CDR3 protein: CASSYSARGGDGPQHF

J gene: TRBJ1-2
V gene: TRBV6-5
D gene: NA
clone size: NA
CDR3 DNA: TGTGCCAGCAGTGAGGGGGGGCGTATGGGCTACACCTTC
CDR3 protein: CASSEGGRMGYTF

J gene: TRBJ2-5
V gene: TRBV9
D gene: TRBD2
clone size: NA
CDR3 DNA: TGTGCCAGCAGCGTGTTTGGTCAGGGAGGGGAGACCCAGTACTTC
CDR3 protein: CASSVFGQGGETQYF

J gene: TRBJ2-2
V gene: TRBV11-1
D gene: NA
clone size: NA
CDR3 DNA: TGTGCCAGCAGCTTTCTGACCAAGAGGGACACCGGGGAGCTGTTTTTT
CDR3 protein: CASSFLTKRDTGELFF

J gene: TRBJ1-1
V gene: TRBV7-9
D gene: NA
clone size: NA
CDR3 DNA: TGTGCCAGCAGCTTGGACAGTTGGTACAGGGAGGGGGCTGAAGCTTTCTTT
CDR3 protein: CASSLDSWYREGAEAFF

J gene: TRBJ2-3
V gene: TRBV7-9
D gene: NA
clone size: NA
CDR3 DNA: TGTGCCAGCAGCCTCACCGCGGGGTCCACAGATACGCAGTATTTT
CDR3 protein: CASSLTAGSTDTQYF

J gene: TRBJ1-4
V gene: TRBV5-1
D gene: TRBD1
clone size: once
CDR3 DNA: TGCGCCAGCAGCGAGGGGGCGCCGATAAATGAAAAACTGTTTTTT
CDR3 protein: CASSEGAPINEKLFF

J gene: TRBJ1-2
V gene: TRBV6-1
D gene: NA
clone size: NA
CDR3 DNA: TGTGCCAGCAGTGAAATCTCGGCAGGCAACTATGGCTACACCTTC
CDR3 protein: CASSEISAGNYGYTF

J gene: TRBJ1-5
V gene: TRBV19
D gene: NA
clone size: NA
CDR3 DNA: TGTGCCAGTAGCAGAGGGGGGGCCAGCAATCAGCCCCAGCATTTT
CDR3 protein: CASSRGGASNQPQHF

J gene: TRBJ1-1
V gene: TRBV7-3
D gene: NA
clone size: NA
CDR3 DNA: TGTGCCAGCAGCTTAAGGGGGGACCTTAACACTGAAGCTTTCTTT
CDR3 protein: CASSLRGDLNTEAFF

J gene: TRBJ2-1
V gene: TRBV7-2
D gene: NA
clone size: NA
CDR3 DNA: TGTGCCAGCAGCTCCTTTTCTCGTGGGGGCGAGCAGTTCTTC
CDR3 protein: CASSSFSRGGEQFF